This T cell receptor (beta chain) came from a study of blood T cell repertoires in COVID-19. In the study overall: The United States, Italy and Spain provided the acute and convalescent COVID-19 samples. T cells, B-cell-depleted T cells, or PBMCs supplied cDNA or gDNA.

Per germline, CDR1 LNHDA and CDR2 SQIVND (reference sequence). The CDR3 has 19 amino acids. After removal of 4 bases from V and 2 bases from J, the junction contained 13 bases not matched to a gene. Per the authors' pipeline: Quantification of nucleated cells was approximated via reference gene primer amplification. Data came from immunoSEQ multiplex PCR; TCRdb stores just in-frame clones and leaves some out. V and J calls and clone size follow that table, whereas D and trimming were derived from the DNA. Among around 19,000 clones listed, roughly nine tenths were seen once. The chain links TRBV19 to TRBJ2-3; 12 nucleotides align to TRBD2. This clonotype was obtained from a human donor in a cohort sampled during active COVID-19. Sequencing was done on a sample of peripheral blood. CDR3 in DNA: TGTGCCAGTAGTACCCCGATGGGAGGACTAGCGGGGTCCACAGATACGCAGTATTTT. Protein: CASSTPMGGLAGSTDTQYF.